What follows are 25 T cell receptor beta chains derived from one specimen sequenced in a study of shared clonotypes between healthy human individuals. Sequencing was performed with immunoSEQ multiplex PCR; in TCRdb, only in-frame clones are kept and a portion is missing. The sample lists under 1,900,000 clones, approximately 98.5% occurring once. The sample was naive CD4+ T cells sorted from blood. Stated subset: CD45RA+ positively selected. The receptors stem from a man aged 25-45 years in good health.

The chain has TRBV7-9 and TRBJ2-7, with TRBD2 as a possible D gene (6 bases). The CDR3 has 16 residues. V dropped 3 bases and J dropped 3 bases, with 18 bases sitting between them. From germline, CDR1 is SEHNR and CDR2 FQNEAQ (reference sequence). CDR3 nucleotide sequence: TGTGCCAGCAGCTTTCGGGGGAGCGCAGTCCTCTACGAGCAGTACTTC. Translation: CASSFRGSAVLYEQYF.

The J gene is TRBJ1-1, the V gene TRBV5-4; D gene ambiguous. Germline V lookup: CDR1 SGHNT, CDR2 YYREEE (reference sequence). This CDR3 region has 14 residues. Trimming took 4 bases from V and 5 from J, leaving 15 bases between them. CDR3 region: CASSRDFFGTEAFF. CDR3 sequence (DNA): TGTGCCAGCAGCCGTGACTTCTTTGGGACTGAAGCTTTCTTT.

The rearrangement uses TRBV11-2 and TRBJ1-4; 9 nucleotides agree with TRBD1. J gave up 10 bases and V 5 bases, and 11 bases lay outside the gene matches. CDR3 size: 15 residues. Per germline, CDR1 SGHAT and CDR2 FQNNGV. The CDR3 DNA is TGTGCCAGCAGCACACGACAGGGGGGGACCCTAAAACTGTTTTTT. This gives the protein CASSTRQGGTLKLFF.

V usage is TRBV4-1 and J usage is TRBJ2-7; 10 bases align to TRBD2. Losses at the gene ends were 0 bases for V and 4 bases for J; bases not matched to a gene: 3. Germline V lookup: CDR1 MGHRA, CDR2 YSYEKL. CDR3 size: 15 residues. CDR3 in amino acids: CASSQDQREGYEQYF. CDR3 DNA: TGCGCCAGCAGCCAAGACCAGCGGGAGGGATACGAGCAGTACTTC.

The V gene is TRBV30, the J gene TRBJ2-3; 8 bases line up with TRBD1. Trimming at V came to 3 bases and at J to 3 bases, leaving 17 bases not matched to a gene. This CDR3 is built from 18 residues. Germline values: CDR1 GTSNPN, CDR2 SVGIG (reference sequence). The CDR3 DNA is TGTGCCTGGAGGGGGCAGGGGGCGCGTTTAAGAAAAACAGATACGCAGTATTTT. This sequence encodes CAWRGQGARLRKTDTQYF.

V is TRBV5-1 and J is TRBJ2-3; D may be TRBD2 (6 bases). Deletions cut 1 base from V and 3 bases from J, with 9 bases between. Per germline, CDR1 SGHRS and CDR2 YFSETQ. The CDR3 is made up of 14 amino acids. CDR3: CASSLLARTDTQYF. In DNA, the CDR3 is TGCGCCAGCAGCTTGCTAGCGAGGACAGATACGCAGTATTTT.

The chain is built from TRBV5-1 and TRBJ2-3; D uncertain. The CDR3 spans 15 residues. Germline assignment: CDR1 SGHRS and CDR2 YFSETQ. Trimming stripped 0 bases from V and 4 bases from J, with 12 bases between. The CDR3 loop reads CASSLAPHGPDTQYF. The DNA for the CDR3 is TGCGCCAGCAGCTTGGCGCCTCATGGCCCAGATACGCAGTATTTT.

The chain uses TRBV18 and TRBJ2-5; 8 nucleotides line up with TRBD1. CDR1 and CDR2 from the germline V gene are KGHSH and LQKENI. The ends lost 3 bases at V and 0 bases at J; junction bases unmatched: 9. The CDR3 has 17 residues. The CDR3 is CASSPLGTGAHQETQYF. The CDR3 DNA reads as TGTGCCAGCTCACCTCTTGGGACAGGAGCCCACCAAGAGACCCAGTACTTC.

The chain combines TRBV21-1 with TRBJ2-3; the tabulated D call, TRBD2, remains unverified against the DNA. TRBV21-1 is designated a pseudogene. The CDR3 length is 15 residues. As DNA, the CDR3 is TGTGCCAGCAGCAAGAGCGGGAGGGCCATAGATACGCAGTATTTT. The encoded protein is CASSKSGRAIDTQYF.

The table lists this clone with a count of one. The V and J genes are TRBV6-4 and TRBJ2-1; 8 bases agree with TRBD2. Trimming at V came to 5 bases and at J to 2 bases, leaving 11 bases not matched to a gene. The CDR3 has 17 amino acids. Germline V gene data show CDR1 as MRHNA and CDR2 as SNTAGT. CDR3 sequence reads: CASSRTTGRAPYNEQFF. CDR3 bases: TGTGCCAGCAGTCGTACGACCGGGAGGGCCCCCTACAATGAGCAGTTCTTC.

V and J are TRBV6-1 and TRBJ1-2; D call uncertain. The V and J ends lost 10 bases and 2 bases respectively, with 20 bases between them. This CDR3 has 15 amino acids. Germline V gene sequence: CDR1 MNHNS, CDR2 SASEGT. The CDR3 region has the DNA TGTGCCATCGACGGAGGAAGCGACGTAAACTATGGCTACACCTTC. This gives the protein CAIDGGSDVNYGYTF.

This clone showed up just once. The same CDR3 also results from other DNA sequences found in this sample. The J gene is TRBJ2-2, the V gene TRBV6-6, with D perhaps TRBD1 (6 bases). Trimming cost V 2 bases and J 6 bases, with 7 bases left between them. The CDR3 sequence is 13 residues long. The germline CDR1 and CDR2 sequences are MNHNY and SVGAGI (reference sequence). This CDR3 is CASSYAGAGELFF. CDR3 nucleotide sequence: TGTGCCAGCAGTTACGCAGGGGCCGGGGAGCTGTTTTTT.

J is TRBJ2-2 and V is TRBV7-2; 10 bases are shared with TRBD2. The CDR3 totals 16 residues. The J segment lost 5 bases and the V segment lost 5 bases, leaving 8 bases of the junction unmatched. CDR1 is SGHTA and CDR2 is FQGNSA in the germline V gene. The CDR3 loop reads CASSQEPGLATGELFF. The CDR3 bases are TGTGCCAGCAGCCAAGAACCGGGACTAGCGACCGGGGAGCTGTTTTTT.

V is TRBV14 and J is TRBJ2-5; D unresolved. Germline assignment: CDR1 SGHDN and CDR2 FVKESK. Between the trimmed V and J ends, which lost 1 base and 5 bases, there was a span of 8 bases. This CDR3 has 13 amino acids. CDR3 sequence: CASSQGSWETQYF. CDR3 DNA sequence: TGTGCCAGCAGCCAAGGTTCTTGGGAGACCCAGTACTTC.

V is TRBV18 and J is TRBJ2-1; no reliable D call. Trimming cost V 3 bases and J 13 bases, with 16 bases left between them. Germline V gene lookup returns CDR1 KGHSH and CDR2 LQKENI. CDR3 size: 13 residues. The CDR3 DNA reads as TGTGCCAGCTCACCCGGGCACCGCCGTTTTCAGTTCTTC. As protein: CASSPGHRRFQFF.

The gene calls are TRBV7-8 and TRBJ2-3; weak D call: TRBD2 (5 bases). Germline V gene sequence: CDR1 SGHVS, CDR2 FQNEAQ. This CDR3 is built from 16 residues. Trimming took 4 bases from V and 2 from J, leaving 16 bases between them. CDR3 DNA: TGTGCCAGCAGCTCGGGATCACCGACCGTCACAGATACGCAGTATTTT. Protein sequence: CASSSGSPTVTDTQYF.

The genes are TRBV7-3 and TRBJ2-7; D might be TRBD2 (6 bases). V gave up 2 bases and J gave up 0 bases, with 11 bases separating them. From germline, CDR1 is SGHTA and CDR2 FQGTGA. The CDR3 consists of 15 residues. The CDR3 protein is CASSLFSGPSYEQYF. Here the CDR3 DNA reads TGTGCCAGCAGCTTATTCAGCGGGCCCTCCTACGAGCAGTACTTC.

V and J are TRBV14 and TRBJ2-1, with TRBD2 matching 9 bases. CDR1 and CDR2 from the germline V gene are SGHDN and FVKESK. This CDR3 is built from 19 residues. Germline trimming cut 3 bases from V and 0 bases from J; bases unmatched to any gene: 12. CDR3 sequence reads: CASSQRGTSGLSSYNEQFF. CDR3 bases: TGTGCCAGCAGCCAGAGGGGCACTAGCGGGTTAAGCTCCTACAATGAGCAGTTCTTC.

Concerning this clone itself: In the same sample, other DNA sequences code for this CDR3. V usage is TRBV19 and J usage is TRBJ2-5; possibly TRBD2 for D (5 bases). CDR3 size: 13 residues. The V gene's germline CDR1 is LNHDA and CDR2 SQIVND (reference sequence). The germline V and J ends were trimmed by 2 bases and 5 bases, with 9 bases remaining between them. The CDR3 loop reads CASSILAGETQYF. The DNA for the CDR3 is TGTGCCAGTAGTATACTAGCCGGGGAGACCCAGTACTTC.

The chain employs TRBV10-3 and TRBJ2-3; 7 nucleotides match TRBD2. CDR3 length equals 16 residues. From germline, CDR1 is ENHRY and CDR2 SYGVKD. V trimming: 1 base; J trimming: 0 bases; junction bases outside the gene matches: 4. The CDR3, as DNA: TGTGCCATCAGTGAGTTGGCGGGAGCTAGCACAGATACGCAGTATTTT. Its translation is CAISELAGASTDTQYF.

The CDR3 DNA reads TGTGCCAGCAGTGAAGCGGGTCGACCCAATCAGCCCCAGCATTTT. Translating it yields CASSEAGRPNQPQHF. J is TRBJ1-5 and V is TRBV6-1; D remains ambiguous. The CDR3 spans 15 residues. Trimming removed 0 bases from V and 3 bases from J, with 9 bases in between. Germline CDR1 reads MNHNS; CDR2 reads SASEGT.

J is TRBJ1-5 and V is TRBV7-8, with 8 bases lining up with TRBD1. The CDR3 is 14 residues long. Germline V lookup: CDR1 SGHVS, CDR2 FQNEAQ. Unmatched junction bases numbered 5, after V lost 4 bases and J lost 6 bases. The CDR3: CASSSDRGGQPQHF. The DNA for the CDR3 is TGTGCCAGCAGCTCTGACAGGGGCGGTCAGCCCCAGCATTTT. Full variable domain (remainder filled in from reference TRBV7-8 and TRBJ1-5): GAGVSQSPRYKVAKRGQDVALRCDPISGHVSLFWYQQALGQGPEFLTYFQNEAQLDKSGLPSDRFFAERPEGSVSTLKIQRTQQEDSAVYLCASSSDRGGQPQHFGDGTRLSIL.

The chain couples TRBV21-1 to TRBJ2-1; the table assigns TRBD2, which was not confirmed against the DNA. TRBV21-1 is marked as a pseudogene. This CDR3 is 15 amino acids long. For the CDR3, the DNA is TGTGCCAGCAGCAAGGTAGCGGGAGGGCAGAATGAGCAGTTCTTC. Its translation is CASSKVAGGQNEQFF.

The CDR3 protein is CASSTQTGDSYEQYF. CDR3 sequence (DNA): TGTGCCAGCAGCACTCAGACAGGGGACTCCTACGAGCAGTACTTC. V is TRBV5-4 and J is TRBJ2-7; TRBD1 agrees at 8 bases. V was pared by 4 bases and J by 0 bases, with 6 bases of the junction left unmatched. In germline, CDR1 is SGHNT, CDR2 YYREEE (reference sequence). The CDR3 runs 15 residues.

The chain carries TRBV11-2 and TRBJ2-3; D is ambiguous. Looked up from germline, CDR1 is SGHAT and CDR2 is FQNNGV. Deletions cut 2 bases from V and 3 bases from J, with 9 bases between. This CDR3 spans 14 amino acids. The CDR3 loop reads CASSLRVGTDTQYF. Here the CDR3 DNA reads TGTGCCAGCAGCTTAAGGGTTGGTACAGATACGCAGTATTTT.